This T cell receptor beta chain was obtained from a study of T cell repertoires in cytomegalovirus infection. Findings of the study overall: Across the ex vivo response, the dominant clonotypes were HLA-C-restricted CMV-specific TCR beta clonotypes.

The CDR3 sequence is 15 residues long. CDR1 is SNHLY and CDR2 is FYNNEI in the germline V gene. Trimming took 6 bases from V and 4 from J; bases not matched to a gene: 10. About this clonotype itself: Its antigen is still unknown.

TCRdb fed the reads into MiXCR, producing one record per CDR3 protein. The sample holds roughly 700,000 distinct CDR3 sequences, 33% seen once. This TCR was sampled from a human donor in good health (CMV status not recorded). Some clones in this sample may be carry-over from other donors' samples. The material sequenced was cultured PBMCs, taken from culture after CMV antigen stimulation. The chain has TRBV2 and TRBJ2-3; 7 bases line up with TRBD2. As DNA, the CDR3 is TGTGCCAGCAGCGACGGACTAGGAGCCTCAGATACGCAGTATTTT. Translating gives CASSDGLGASDTQYF.